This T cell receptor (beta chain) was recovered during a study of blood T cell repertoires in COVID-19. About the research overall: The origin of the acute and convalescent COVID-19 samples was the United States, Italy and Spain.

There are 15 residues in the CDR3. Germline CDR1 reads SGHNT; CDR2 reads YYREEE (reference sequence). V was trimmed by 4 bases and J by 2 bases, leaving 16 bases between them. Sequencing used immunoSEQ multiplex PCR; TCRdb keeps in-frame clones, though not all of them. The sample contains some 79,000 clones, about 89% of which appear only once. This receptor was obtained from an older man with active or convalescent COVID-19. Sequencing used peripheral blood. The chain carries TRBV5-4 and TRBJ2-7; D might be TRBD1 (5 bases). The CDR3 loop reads CASSVGPPGTYEQYF. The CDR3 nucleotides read TGTGCCAGCAGCGTGGGGCCACCTGGCACCTACGAGCAGTACTTC. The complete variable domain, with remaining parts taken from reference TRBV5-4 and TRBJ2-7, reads ETGVTQSPTHLIKTRGQQVTLRCSSQSGHNTVSWYQQALGQGPQFIFQYYREEENGRGNFPPRFSGLQFPNYSSELNVNALELDDSALYLCASSVGPPGTYEQYFGPGTRLTVT.